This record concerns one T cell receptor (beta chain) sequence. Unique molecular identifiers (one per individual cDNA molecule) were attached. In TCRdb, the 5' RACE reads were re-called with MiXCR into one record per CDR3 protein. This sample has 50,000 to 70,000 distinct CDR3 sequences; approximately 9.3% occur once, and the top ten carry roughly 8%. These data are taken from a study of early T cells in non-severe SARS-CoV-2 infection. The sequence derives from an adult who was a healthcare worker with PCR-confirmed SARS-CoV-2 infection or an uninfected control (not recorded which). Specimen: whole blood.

CDR3 region: CSVGSDTQYF. Here the CDR3 DNA reads TGCAGCGTTGGGTCAGATACGCAGTATTTT. The J gene is TRBJ2-3, the V gene TRBV29-1; no reliable D call. Looked up from germline, CDR1 is SQVTM and CDR2 is ANQGSEA. This CDR3 is 10 amino acids long. Trimming took off 4 bases at V and 4 bases at J, with 3 bases between the two ends.